This is a list of T cell receptor beta chains from one sample in a study of blood T cell repertoires in COVID-19. Data came from immunoSEQ multiplex PCR; TCRdb stores just in-frame clones and leaves some out. Of 100,000 to 150,000 clones listed, roughly 92% are singletons. The sample taken for sequencing was peripheral blood. These receptors all stem from a man in his fifties with COVID-19, enrolled during active disease. CDR3s include the opening cysteine and the closing phenylalanine or tryptophan. Fields, in order: clone size, J gene, V gene, CDR3 protein. Where a row states a size, it is once, few, many or the class of an expanded clone; other rows omit it.

- TRBJ2-7 TRBV10-1 CARINHRDRNYEQYF
- TRBJ2-1 TRBV28 CASSLRAPSGNEQFF
once TRBJ1-4 TRBV5-1 CASSLESGLSNEKLFF
- TRBJ2-2 TRBV18 CASSSTSGLNTGELFF
- TRBJ2-1 TRBV19 CATRSLAGGPGEQFF
- TRBJ1-5 TRBV19 CASRREGSYQPQHF
- TRBJ2-5 TRBV9 CASTPGGSGSASWETQYF
- TRBJ2-2 TRBV9 CASSTSGGELFF
- TRBJ2-3 TRBV7-9 CASSSQNAGAGDTQYF
- TRBJ1-1 TRBV11-2 CASSLGLGSKAFF
- TRBJ2-5 TRBV5-1 CASSLGAAHDAQYF
- TRBJ2-2 TRBV9 CASSVRAGDTGELFF
- TRBJ2-1 TRBV7-9 CASSPVEGLLAGDNEQFF
- TRBJ1-1 TRBV28 CASSPQGGGPGTEAFF
- TRBJ1-6 TRBV28 CASSLGGEQPLHF
- TRBJ2-3 TRBV27 CASSLWGSGRFTDTQYF
once TRBJ1-1 TRBV28 CASSFFRGGGGTEAFF
few TRBJ1-5 TRBV9 CASSRQGNNQPQHF
- TRBJ1-2 TRBV2 CASSRGGGYTF
once TRBJ2-7 TRBV5-1 CASRPTSGEPREQYF
- TRBJ2-3 TRBV25-1 CASSTTLAGGRDTQYF
- TRBJ1-2 TRBV6-5 CASSSLSVTYGYTF
- TRBJ1-1 TRBV11-2 CASSLTRANTEAFF
- TRBJ1-1 TRBV25-1 CASSEWSGGTEAFF
- TRBJ2-1 TRBV7-6 CASSRGHLNEQFF
- TRBJ2-1 TRBV9 CASSPQAGGLRNEQFF
- TRBJ1-4 TRBV18 CASSPPGDEKLFF
- TRBJ1-2 TRBV6-5 CASSYSRANYGYTF
- TRBJ2-3 TRBV18 CASTTSGISTDTQYF
- TRBJ1-6 TRBV20-1 CSASPGQASPLHF
- TRBJ2-1 TRBV7-2 CASSLAAGGYNEQFF
- TRBJ2-1 TRBV13 CASSSGASGMDEQFF
- TRBJ2-7 TRBV3-1/TRBV3-2 CASSPLSGRAYEQYF
- TRBJ2-7 TRBV12-3/TRBV12-4 CASSFGSSYEQYF
- TRBJ2-1 TRBV19 CASSTGQGAGNEQFF
- TRBJ2-3 TRBV6-5 CASSSTTDTQYF
- TRBJ2-3 TRBV5-1 CASSYSGSGDTQYF
- TRBJ2-2 TRBV19 CASTWTSGTGELFF
- TRBJ2-2 TRBV9 CASRGTSGTNTGELFF
once TRBJ1-2 TRBV9 CASSGEGTGLIGYTF
- TRBJ2-5 TRBV5-5 CASSLGPTSGSQYF
- TRBJ2-3 TRBV2 CASSVNEQGDTDTQYF